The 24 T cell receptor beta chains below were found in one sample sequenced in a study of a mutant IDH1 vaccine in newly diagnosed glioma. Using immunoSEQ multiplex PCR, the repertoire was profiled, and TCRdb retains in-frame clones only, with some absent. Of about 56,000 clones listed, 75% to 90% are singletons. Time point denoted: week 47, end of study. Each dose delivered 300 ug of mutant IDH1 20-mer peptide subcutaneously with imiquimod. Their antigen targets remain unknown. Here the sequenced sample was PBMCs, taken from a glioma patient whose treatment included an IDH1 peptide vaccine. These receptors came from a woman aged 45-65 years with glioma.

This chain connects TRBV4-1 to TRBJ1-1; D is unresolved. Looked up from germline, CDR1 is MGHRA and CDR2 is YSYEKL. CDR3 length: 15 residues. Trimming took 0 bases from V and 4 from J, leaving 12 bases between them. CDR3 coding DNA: TGCGCCAGCAGCCAAGAGGCGACCATCCTCACTGAAGCTTTCTTT. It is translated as CASSQEATILTEAFF.

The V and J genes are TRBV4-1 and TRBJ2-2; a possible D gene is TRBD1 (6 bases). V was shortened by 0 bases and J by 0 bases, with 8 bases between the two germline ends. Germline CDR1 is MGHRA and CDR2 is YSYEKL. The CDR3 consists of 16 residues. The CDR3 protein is CASSQEGQTNTGELFF. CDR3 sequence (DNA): TGCGCCAGCAGCCAAGAAGGACAGACGAACACCGGGGAGCTGTTTTTT.

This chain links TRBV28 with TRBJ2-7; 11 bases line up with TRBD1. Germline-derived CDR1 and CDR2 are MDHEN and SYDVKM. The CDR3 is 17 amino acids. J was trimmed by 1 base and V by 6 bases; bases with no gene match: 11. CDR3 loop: CASSLPRRDRGSYEQYF. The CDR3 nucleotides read TGTGCCAGCAGCCTTCCTCGAAGGGACAGGGGGTCCTACGAGCAGTACTTC.

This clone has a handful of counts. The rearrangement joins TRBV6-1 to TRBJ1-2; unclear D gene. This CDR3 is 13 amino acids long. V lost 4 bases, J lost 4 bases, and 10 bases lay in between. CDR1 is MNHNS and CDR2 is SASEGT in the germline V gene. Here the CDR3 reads CASSVESGYGYTF. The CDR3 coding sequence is TGTGCCAGCAGTGTGGAGTCAGGCTATGGCTACACCTTC.

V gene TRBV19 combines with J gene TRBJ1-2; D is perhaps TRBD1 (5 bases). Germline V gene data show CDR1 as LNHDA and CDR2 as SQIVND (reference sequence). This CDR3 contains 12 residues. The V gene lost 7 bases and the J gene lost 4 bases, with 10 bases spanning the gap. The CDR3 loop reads CASTPGSYGYTF. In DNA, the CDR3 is TGTGCCAGTACTCCAGGGAGCTATGGCTACACCTTC.

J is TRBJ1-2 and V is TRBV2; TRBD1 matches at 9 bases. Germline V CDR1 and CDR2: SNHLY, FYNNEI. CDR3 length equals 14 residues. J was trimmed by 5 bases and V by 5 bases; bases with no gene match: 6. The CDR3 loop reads CASSPRTGDYGYTF. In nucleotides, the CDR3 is TGTGCCAGCAGTCCTCGGACAGGGGATTATGGCTACACCTTC.

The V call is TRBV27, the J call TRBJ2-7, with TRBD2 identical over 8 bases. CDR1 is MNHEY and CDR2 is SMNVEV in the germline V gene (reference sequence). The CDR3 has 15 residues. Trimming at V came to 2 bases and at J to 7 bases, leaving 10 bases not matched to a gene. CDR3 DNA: TGTGCCAGCAGTTTAGTATCGGGGGGGCCTGAGGAGCAGTACTTC. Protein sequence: CASSLVSGGPEEQYF.

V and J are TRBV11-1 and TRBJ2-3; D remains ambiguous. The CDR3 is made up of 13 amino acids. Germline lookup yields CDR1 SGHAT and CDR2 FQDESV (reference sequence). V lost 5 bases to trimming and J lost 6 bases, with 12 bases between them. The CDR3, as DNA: TGTGCCAGCAGCCCCCGACCATACGATACGCAGTATTTT. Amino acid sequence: CASSPRPYDTQYF. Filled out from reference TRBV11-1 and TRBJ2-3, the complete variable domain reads EAEVAQSPRYKITEKSQAVAFWCDPISGHATLYWYRQILGQGPELLVQFQDESVVDDSQLPKDRFSAERLKGVDSTLKIQPAELGDSAMYLCASSPRPYDTQYFGPGTRLTVL.

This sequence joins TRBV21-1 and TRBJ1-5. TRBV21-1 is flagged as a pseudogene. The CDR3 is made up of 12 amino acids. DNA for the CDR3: TGTGCCAGCAGCCGACGGAATCAGCCCCAGCATTTT. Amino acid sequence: CASSRRNQPQHF.

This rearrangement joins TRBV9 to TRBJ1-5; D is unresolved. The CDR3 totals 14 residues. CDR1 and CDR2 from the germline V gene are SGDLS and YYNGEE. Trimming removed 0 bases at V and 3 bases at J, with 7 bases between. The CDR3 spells CASSVGDYNQPQHF. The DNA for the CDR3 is TGTGCCAGCAGCGTAGGGGATTACAATCAGCCCCAGCATTTT.

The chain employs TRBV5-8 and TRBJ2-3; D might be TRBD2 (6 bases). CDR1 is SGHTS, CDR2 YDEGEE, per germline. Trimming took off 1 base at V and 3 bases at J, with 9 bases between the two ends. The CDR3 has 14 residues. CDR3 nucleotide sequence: TGTGCCAGCAGCTTGCGGGGGAGAACAGATACGCAGTATTTT. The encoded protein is CASSLRGRTDTQYF.

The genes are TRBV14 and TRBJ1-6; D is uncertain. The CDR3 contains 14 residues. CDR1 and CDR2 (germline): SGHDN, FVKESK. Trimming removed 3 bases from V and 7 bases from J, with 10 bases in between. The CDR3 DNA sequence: TGTGCCAGCAGCCACCACCTCGGGAATTCACCCCTCCACTTT. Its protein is CASSHHLGNSPLHF.

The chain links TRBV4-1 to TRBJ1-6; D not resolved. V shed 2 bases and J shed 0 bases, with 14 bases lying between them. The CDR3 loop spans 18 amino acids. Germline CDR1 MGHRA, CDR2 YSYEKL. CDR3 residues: CASSQKFPRSSYNSPLHF. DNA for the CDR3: TGCGCCAGCAGCCAAAAATTTCCCAGAAGCTCCTATAATTCACCCCTCCACTTT.

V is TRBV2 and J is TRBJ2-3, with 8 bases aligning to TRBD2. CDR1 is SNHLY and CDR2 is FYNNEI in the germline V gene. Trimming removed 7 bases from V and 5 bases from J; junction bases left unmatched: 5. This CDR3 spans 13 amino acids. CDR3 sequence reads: CASMTGGRDTQYF. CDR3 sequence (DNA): TGTGCCAGCATGACGGGGGGGCGAGATACGCAGTATTTT.

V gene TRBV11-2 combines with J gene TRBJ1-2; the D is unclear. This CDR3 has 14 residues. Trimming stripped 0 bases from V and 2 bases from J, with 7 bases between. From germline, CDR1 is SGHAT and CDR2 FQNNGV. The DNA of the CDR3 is TGTGCCAGCAGCTTAGAACCGGGGAACTATGGCTACACCTTC. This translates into CASSLEPGNYGYTF.

Here the CDR3 reads CASSFTSGRVYGYTF. CDR3 DNA sequence: TGTGCCAGCAGTTTCACGTCGGGGCGGGTCTATGGCTACACCTTC. The chain joins TRBV27 to TRBJ1-2; weak D call: TRBD1 (5 bases). The V and J ends lost 3 bases and 4 bases respectively, with 15 bases between them. Germline lookup yields CDR1 MNHEY and CDR2 SMNVEV (reference sequence). The CDR3 consists of 15 residues.

CDR3 DNA sequence: TGTGCCAGCAGCACCCGACAGGGGGGACATGGCTACACCTTC. Translated: CASSTRQGGHGYTF. V gene TRBV7-2 combines with J gene TRBJ1-2, with 9 bases fitting TRBD1. This CDR3 is 14 amino acids long. Trimming removed 5 bases from V and 6 bases from J; junction bases left unmatched: 7. Germline V gives CDR1 SGHTA, CDR2 FQGNSA.

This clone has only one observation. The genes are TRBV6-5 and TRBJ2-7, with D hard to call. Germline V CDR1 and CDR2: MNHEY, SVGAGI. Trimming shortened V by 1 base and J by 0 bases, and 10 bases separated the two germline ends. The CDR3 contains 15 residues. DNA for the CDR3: TGTGCCAGCAGTTACTATCAAGGCTTCTCCTACGAGCAGTACTTC. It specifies CASSYYQGFSYEQYF.

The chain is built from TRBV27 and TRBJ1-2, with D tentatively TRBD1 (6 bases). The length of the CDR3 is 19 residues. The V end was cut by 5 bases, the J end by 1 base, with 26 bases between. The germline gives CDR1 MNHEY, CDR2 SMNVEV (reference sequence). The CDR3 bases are TGTGCCAGCAGTCAATATCCCTCCCAGACAGGCAGAGTTAACTATGGCTACACCTTC. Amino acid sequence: CASSQYPSQTGRVNYGYTF.

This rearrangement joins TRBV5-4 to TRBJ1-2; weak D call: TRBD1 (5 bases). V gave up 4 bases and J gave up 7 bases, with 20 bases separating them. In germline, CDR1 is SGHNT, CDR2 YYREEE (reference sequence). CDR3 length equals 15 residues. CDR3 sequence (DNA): TGTGCCAGCAGCCGCCCTGGGGGGGATCAAACTGGCTACACCTTC. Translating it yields CASSRPGGDQTGYTF.

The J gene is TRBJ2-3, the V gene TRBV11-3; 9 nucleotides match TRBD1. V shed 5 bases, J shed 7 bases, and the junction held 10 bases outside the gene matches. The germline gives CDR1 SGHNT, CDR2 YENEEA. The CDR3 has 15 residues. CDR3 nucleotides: TGTGCCAGCAGCCCAGGGGGACAGGGACTAAATACGCAGTATTTT. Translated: CASSPGGQGLNTQYF.

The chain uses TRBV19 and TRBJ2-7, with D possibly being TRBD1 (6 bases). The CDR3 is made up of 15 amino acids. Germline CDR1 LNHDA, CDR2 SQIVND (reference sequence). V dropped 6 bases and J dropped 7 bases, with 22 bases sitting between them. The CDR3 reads CASRPDSLGSREQYF. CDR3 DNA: TGTGCCAGTAGACCGGACAGCCTTGGCAGCAGGGAGCAGTACTTC.

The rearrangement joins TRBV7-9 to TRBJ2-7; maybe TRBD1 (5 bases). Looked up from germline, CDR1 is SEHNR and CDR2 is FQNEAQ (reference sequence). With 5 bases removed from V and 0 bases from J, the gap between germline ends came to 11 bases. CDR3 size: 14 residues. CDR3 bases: TGTGCCAGCAGCAGGACAACTCGCTCCTACGAGCAGTACTTC. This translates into CASSRTTRSYEQYF.

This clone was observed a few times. CDR3 loop: CAWGLQGREKLFF. The CDR3 region has the DNA TGTGCCTGGGGACTCCAGGGTCGGGAAAAACTGTTTTTT. The rearrangement uses TRBV30 and TRBJ1-4, with a possible D match to TRBD1 (5 bases). The CDR3 loop spans 13 amino acids. The germline gives CDR1 GTSNPN, CDR2 SVGIG (reference sequence). Trimming left V 5 bases short and J 8 bases short, with 15 bases between. Full variable domain (remainder filled in from reference TRBV30 and TRBJ1-4): SQTIHQWPATLVQPVGSPLSLECTVEGTSNPNLYWYRQAAGRGLQLLFYSVGIGQISSEVPQNLSASRPQDRQFILSSKKLLLSDSGFYLCAWGLQGREKLFFGSGTQLSVL.